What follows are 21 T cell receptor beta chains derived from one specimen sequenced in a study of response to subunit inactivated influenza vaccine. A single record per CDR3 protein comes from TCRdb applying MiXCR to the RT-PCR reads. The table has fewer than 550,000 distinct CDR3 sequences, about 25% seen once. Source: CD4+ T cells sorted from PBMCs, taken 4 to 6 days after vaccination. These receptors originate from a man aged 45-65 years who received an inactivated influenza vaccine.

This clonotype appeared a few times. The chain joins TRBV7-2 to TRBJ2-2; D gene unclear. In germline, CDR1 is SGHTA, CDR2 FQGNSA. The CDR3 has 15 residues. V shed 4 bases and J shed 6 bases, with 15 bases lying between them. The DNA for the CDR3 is TGTGCCAGCAGCTACCACCTTCGAAACGCCGGGGAGCTGTTTTTT. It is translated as CASSYHLRNAGELFF.

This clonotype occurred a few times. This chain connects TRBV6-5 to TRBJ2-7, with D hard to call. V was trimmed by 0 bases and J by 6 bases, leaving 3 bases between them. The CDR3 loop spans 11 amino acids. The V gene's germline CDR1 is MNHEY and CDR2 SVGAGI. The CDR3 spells CASSYSSEQYF. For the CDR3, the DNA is TGTGCCAGCAGTTACTCGTCCGAGCAGTACTTC.

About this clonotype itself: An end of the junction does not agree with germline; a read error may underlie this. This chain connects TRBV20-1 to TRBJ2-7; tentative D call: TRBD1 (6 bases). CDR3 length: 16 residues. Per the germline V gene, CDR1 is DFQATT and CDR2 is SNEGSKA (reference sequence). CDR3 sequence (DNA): TGCTGTGCTAGAGCCTCCGGGACATATACCCTCTACGAGCAGTACTTC. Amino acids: CCARASGTYTLYEQYF.

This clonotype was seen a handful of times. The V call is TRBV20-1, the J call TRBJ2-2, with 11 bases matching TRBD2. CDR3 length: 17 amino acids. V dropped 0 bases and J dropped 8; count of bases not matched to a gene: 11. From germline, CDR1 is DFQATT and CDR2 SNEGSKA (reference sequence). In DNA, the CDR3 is TGCAGTGCTAGAGATGCCACTAGCGGGAGTCCGGTTGGGGAGCTGTTTTTT. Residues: CSARDATSGSPVGELFF.

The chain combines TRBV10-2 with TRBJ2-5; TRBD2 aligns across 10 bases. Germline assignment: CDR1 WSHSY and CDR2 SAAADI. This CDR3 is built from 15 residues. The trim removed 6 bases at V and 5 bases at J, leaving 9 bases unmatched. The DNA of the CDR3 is TGCGCCAGCAGGTCTAGCGGGGGCCCGAGGGAGACCCAGTACTTC. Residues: CASRSSGGPRETQYF.

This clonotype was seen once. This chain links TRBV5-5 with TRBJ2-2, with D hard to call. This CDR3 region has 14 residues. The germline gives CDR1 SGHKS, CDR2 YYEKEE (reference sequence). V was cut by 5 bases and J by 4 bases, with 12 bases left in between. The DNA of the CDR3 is TGTGCCAGCAGTCCGTCGTGGGTCACCGGGGAGCTGTTTTTT. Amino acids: CASSPSWVTGELFF.

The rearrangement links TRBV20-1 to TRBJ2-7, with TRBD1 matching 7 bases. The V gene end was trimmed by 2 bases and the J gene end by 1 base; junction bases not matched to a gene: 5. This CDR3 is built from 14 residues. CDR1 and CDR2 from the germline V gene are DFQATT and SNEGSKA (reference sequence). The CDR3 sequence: CSARKGAGSYEQYF. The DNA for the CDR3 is TGCAGTGCTAGAAAGGGGGCTGGTTCCTACGAGCAGTACTTC.

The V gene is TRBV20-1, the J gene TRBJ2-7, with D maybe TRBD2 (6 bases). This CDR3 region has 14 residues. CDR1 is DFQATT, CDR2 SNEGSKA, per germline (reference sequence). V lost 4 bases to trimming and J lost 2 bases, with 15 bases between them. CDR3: CSATSGRGAYEQYF. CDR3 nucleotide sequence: TGCAGTGCTACATCCGGGAGAGGGGCCTACGAGCAGTACTTC.

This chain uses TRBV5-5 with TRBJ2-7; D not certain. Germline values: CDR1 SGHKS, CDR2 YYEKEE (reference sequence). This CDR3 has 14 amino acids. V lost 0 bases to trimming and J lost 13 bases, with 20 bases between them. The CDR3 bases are TGTGCCAGCAGCTTGGTAGATTTGTCAACGGTCTTTTACTTC. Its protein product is CASSLVDLSTVFYF.

This CDR3 reads CASSPLSLTSTDTQYF. The DNA of the CDR3 is TGTGCCAGCAGTCCTCTTAGTCTCACTAGCACAGATACGCAGTATTTT. The chain has TRBV28 and TRBJ2-3; D ambiguous. The germline gives CDR1 MDHEN, CDR2 SYDVKM. The CDR3 contains 16 residues. The V end was cut by 5 bases, the J end by 0 bases, with 15 bases between.

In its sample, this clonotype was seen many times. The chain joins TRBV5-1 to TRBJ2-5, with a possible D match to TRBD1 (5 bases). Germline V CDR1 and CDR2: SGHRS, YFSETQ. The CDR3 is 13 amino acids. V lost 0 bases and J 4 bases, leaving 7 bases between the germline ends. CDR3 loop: CASSLERGETQYF. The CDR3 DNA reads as TGCGCCAGCAGCTTGGAAAGGGGAGAGACCCAGTACTTC.

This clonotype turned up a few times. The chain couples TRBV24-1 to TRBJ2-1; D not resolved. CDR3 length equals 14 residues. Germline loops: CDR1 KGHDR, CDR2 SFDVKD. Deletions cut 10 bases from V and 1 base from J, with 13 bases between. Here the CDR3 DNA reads TGTGCCACGGGCGGTAGGGATTCCTACAATGAGCAGTTCTTC. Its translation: CATGGRDSYNEQFF.

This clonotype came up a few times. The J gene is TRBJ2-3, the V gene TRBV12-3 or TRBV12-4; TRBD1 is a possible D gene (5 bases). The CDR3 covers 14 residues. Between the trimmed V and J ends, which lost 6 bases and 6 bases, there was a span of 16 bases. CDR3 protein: CASRSSGARDTQYF. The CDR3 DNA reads TGTGCCAGCAGATCTTCTGGGGCTCGGGATACGCAGTATTTT.

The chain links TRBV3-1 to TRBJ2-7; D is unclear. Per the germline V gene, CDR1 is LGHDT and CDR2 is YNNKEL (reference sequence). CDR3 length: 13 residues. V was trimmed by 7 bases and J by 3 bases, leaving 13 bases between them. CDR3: CASNLAGNYEQYF. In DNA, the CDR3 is TGTGCCAGCAACTTGGCCGGAAACTACGAGCAGTACTTC.

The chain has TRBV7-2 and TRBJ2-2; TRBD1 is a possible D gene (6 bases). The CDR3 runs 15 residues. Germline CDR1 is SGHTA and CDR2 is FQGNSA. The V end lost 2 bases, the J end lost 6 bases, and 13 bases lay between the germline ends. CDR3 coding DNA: TGTGCCAGCAGCTTAAGGGAACAGGGCTCCGGGGAGCTGTTTTTT. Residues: CASSLREQGSGELFF. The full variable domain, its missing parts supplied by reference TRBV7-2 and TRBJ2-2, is GAGVSQSPSNKVTEKGKDVELRCDPISGHTALYWYRQSLGQGLEFLIYFQGNSAPDKSGLPSDRFSAERTGGSVSTLTIQRTQQEDSAVYLCASSLREQGSGELFFGEGSRLTVL.

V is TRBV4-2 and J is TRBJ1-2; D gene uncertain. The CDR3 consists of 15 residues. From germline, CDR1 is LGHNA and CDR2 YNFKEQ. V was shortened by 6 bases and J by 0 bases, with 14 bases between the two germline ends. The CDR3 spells CASRQEDRTNYGYTF. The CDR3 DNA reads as TGTGCCAGCAGGCAGGAGGACCGGACTAACTATGGCTACACCTTC.

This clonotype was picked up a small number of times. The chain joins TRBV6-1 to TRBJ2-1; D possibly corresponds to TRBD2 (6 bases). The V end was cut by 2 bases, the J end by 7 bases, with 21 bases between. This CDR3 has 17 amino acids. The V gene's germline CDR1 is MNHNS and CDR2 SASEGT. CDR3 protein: CASSENMMGGSGNEQFF. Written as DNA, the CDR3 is TGTGCCAGCAGTGAAAATATGATGGGGGGTAGCGGTAATGAGCAGTTCTTC.

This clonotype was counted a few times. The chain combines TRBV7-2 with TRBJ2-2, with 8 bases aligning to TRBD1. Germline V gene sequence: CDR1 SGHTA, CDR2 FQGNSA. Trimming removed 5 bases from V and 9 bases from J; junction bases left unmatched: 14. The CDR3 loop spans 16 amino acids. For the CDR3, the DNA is TGTGCCAGCAGCCCAGAGTTGAGGACAGGGATCCGGGAGCTGTTTTTT. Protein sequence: CASSPELRTGIRELFF.

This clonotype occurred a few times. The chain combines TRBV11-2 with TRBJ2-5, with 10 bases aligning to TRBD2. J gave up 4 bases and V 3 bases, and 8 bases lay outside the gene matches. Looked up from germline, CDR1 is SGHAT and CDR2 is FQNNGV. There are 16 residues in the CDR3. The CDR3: CASSLGLATYGETQYF. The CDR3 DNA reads TGTGCCAGCAGCTTGGGACTAGCGACTTACGGAGAGACCCAGTACTTC.

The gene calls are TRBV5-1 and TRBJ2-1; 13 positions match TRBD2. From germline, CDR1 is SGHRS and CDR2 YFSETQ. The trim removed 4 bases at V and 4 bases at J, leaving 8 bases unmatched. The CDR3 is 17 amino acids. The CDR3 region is CASSPPKTSGGYNEQFF. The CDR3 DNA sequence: TGCGCCAGCAGCCCCCCGAAGACTAGCGGGGGGTACAATGAGCAGTTCTTC.

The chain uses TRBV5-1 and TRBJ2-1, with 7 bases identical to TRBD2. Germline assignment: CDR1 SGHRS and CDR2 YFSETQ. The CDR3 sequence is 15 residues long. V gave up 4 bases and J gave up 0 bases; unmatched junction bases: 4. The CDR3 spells CASSPIAGSYNEQFF. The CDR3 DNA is TGCGCCAGCAGCCCAATAGCGGGCTCCTACAATGAGCAGTTCTTC.